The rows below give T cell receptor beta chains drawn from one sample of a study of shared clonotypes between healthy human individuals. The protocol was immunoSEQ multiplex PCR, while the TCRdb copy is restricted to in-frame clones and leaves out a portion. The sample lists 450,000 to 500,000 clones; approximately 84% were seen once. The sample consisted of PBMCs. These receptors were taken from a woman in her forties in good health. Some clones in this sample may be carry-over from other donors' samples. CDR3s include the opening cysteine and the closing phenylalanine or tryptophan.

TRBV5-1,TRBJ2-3,CASSLARAGGGDTQYF
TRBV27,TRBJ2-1,CASRLAGLYNEQFF
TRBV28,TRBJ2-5,CASSLSSLRETQYF
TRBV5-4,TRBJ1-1,CASSPEVWGGYSEAFF
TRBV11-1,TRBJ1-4,CASSDTRGGNEKLFF
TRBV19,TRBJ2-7,CASSIGASWDEQYF
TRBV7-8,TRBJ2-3,CASSFDRVTDTQYF
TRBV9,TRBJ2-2,CASSAQPLTGNTGELFF
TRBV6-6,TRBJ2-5,CASSYTRLAGQETQYF
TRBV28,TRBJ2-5,CASRRGPQETQYF
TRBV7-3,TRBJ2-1,CASSLDSGSYNEQFF
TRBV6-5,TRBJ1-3,CASSYSGQLVGNTIYF
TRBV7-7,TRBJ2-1,CASSLFEGGSYNEQFF
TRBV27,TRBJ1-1,CASSLSGTVNTEAFF
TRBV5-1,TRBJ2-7,CASSLGSGVGYEQYF
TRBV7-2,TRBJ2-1,CASSSTLQGEQFF
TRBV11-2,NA,CASSLNPGVEQYF
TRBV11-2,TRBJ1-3,CASSFFGSAGNTIYF
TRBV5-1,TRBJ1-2,CASSVTGNYGYTF
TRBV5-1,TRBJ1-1,CASGTESYTEAFF
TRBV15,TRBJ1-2,CATSRLDRENYGYTF
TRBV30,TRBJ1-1,CAWRALDRNENTEAFF
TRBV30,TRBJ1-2,CACSVNPQVTHYGYTF
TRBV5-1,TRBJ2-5,CASSLGASNGVETQYF
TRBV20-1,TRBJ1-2,CSARSEDGYTF
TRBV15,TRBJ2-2,CATSREQDTGELFF
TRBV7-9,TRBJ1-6,CASSLAGIYNSPLHF
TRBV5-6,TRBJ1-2,CASSFETGHVYGYTF
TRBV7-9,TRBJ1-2,CASSLVDAYGYTF
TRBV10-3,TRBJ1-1,CAISESGNMNTEAFF
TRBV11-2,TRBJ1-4,CASSFDGATNEKLFF